This T cell receptor (beta chain) appears in the sequencing data of a study of PD-1 blockade in classical Hodgkin lymphoma. The CDR3 covers 13 residues. With 0 bases removed from V and 1 base from J, the gap between germline ends came to 3 bases. Germline V gene lookup returns CDR1 LNHNV and CDR2 YYDKDF (reference sequence). The sample's time point: cycle 4 day 1 (C4D1), after about 6 weeks of nivolumab. Every patient relapsed after autologous stem cell transplantation, and brentuximab vedotin exposure varied. Magnetic negative selection was used to purify CD4+ T cells from thawed PBMCs. Method: immunoSEQ multiplex PCR; TCRdb's copy keeps in-frame clones and lacks some. The sample shows fewer than 35,000 clones, 80% to 95% of them seen only once.

Material: CD4+ T cells from blood, obtained before the fourth cycle of nivolumab. The V and J genes are TRBV15 and TRBJ1-2; no reliable D call. The clonotype comes from a human donor with classical Hodgkin lymphoma. The CDR3 is CATSRDFNYGYTF. The CDR3 bases are TGTGCCACCAGCAGAGACTTTAACTATGGCTACACCTTC.